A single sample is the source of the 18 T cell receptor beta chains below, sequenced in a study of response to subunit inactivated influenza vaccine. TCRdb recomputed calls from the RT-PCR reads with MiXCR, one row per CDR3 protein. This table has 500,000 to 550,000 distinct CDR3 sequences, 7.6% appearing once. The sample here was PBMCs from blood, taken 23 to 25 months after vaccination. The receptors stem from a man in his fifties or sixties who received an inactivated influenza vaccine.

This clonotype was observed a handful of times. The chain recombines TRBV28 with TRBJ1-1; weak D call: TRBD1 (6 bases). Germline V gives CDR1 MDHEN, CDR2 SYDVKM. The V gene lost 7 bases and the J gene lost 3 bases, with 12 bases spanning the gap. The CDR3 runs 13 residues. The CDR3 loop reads CASKGGPDTEAFF. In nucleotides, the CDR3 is TGTGCCAGCAAAGGGGGGCCCGACACTGAAGCTTTCTTT.

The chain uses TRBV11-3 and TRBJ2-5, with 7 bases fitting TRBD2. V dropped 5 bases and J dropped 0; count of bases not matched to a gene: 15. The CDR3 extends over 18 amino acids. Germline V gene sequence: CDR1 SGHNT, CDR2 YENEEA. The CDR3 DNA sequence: TGTGCCAGCAGCATAGGCCAACAGCGGGGTCTGAACCAAGAGACCCAGTACTTC. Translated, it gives CASSIGQQRGLNQETQYF. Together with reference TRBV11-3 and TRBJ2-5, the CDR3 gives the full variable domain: EAGVVQSPRYKIIEKKQPVAFWCNPISGHNTLYWYLQNLGQGPELLIRYENEEAVDDSQLPKDRFSAERLKGVDSTLKIQPAELGDSAVYLCASSIGQQRGLNQETQYFGPGTRLLVL.

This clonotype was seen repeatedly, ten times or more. CDR3 coding DNA: TGCGCCAGCAGCTTGGTAGGGACAGGCTATGGCTACACCTTC. It specifies CASSLVGTGYGYTF. The chain links TRBV5-1 to TRBJ1-2; 8 positions match TRBD1. Trimming took 0 bases from V and 4 from J; bases not matched to a gene: 2. The CDR3 is 14 residues long. Looked up from germline, CDR1 is SGHRS and CDR2 is YFSETQ.

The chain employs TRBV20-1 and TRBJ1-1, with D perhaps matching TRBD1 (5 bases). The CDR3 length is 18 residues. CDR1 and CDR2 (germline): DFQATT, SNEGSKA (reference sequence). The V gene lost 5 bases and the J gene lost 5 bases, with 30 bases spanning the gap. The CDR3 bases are TGCAGTGCTCCCCTCATTAAAAGAGGAGCAGGGCGAGTTACTGAAGCTTTCTTT. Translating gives CSAPLIKRGAGRVTEAFF.

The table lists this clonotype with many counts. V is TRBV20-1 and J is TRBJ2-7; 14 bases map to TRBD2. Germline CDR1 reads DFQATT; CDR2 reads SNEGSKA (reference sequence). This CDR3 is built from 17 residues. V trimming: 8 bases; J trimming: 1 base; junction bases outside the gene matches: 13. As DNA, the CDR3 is TGCAGTATCTACCCGGGACTAGCGGGAGAAGTTTCCTACGAGCAGTACTTC. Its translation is CSIYPGLAGEVSYEQYF.

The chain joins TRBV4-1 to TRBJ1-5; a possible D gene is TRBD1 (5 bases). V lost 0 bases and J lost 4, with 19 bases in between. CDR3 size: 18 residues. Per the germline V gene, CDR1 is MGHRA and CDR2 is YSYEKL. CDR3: CASSQDLRGTHLNQPQHF. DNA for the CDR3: TGCGCCAGCAGCCAAGATCTCCGGGGGACTCACCTAAATCAGCCCCAGCATTTT.

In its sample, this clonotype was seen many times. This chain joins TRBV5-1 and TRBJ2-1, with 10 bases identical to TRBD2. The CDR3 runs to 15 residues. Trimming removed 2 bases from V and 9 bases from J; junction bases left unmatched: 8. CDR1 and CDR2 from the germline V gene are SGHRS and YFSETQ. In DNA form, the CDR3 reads TGCGCCAGCAGCTTTGCTAGCGGGAGCGGGGGTGAGCAGTTCTTC. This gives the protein CASSFASGSGGEQFF.

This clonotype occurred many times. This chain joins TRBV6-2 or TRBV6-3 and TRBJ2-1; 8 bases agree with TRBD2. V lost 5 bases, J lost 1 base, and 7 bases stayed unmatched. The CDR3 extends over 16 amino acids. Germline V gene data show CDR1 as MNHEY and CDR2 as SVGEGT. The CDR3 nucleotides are TGTGCCAGCAGTGCGGGACTAGTTCGGTCCTACAATGAGCAGTTCTTC. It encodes CASSAGLVRSYNEQFF.

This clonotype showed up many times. The CDR3 nucleotides read TGTGCCAGCAGCCCTTTGTCCAATCAGCCCCAGCATTTT. It encodes CASSPLSNQPQHF. This chain connects TRBV7-9 to TRBJ1-5, with D unresolved. The CDR3 has 13 amino acids. V was trimmed by 5 bases and J by 3 bases, leaving 8 bases between them. Germline V gene data show CDR1 as SEHNR and CDR2 as FQNEAQ (reference sequence).

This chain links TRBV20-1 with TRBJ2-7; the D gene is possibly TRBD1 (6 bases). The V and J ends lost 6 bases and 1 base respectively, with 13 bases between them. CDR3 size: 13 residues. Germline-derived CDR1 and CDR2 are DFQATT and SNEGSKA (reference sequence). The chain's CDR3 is CSAPIRGSYEQYF. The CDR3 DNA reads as TGCAGTGCCCCAATCAGGGGTTCCTACGAGCAGTACTTC.

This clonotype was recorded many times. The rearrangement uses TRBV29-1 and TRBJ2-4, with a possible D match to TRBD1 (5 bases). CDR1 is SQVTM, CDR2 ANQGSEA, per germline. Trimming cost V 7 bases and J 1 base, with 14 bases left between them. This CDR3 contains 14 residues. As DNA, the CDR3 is TGCAGCGCCCGCAGGGTCGGGGCCAAAAACATTCAGTACTTC. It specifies CSARRVGAKNIQYF.

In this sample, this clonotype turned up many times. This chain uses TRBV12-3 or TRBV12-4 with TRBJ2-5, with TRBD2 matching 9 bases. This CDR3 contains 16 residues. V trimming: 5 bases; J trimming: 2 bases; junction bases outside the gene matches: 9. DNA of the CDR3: TGTGCCAGCAGTACCCTCCTAACTAGCGGGCAAGAGACCCAGTACTTC. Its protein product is CASSTLLTSGQETQYF.

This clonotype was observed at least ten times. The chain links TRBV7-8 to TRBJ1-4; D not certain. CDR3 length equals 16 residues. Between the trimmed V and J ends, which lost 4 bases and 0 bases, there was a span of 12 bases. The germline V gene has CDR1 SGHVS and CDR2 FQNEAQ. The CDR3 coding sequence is TGTGCCAGCAGCTCCACTCGGGTTACAACTAATGAAAAACTGTTTTTT. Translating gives CASSSTRVTTNEKLFF.

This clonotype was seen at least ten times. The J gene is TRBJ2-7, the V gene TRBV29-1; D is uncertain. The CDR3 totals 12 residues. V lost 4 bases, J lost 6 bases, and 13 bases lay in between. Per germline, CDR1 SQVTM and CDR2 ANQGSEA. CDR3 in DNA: TGCAGCGTTGCCTCCTCTTCGTCCGAGCAGTACTTC. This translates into CSVASSSSEQYF.

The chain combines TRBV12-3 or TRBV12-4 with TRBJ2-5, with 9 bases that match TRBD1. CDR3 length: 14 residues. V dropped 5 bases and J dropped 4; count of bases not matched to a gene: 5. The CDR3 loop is CASSLMGQGETQYF. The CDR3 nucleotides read TGTGCCAGCAGTCTAATGGGACAGGGAGAGACCCAGTACTTC.

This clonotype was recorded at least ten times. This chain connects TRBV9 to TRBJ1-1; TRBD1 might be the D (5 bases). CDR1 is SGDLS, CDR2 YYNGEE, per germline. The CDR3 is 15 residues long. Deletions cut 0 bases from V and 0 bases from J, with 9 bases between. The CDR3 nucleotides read TGTGCCAGCAGCGTAGGGGGGTCGATGAACACTGAAGCTTTCTTT. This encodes CASSVGGSMNTEAFF.

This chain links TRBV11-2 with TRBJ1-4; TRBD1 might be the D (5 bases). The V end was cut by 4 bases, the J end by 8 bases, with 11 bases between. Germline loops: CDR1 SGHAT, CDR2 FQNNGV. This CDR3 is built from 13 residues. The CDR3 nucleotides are TGTGCCAGCAGCTACCACCAGGGAGAAAAACTGTTTTTT. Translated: CASSYHQGEKLFF.

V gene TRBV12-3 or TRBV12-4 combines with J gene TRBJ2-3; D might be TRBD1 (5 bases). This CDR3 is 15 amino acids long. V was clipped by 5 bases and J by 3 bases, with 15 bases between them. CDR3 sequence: CASSRTGLRTDTQYF. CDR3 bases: TGTGCCAGCAGTCGCACAGGTCTCAGGACAGATACGCAGTATTTT.